This T cell receptor beta chain was recorded in a study of metastatic and nonmetastatic thyroid tumors. Overall study: The study looked at repertoires side by side in blood and in tumor or nodule tissue from malignant and benign thyroid patients. Whole-study findings and limits: Malignant tumors reportedly showed significantly higher TCR beta diversity than benign nodules in both blood and tumor.

In the original processing: In papillary thyroid cancer, a distant-metastasis classifier was built using CDR3 differences across clinicopathological groups. Using MiXCR, TCRdb re-called clones from the PCR reads. The V and J calls and clone size are TCRdb's, not the authors'. The data show about 19,000 clones, with 25% to 30% seen just once and 3.3% held by the top ten. Treatment of any kind had been given to no patient before thyroid surgery. CDR3 length: 12 amino acids. The ends were cut back, 6 bases at V and 6 bases at J, with 12 bases in the middle. A remark on this clone: Its antigen is unidentified.

The chain couples TRBV12-3 or TRBV12-4 to TRBJ2-7; D possibly corresponds to TRBD1 (6 bases). The sequenced sample was blood. This clonotype was sampled from a male donor with papillary thyroid cancer or a benign thyroid nodule (not recorded which). Some clones in this sample may be carry-over from other donors' samples. CDR3 amino acids: CASSLQGSEQYF. CDR3 coding DNA: TGTGCCAGCAGCCTACAGGGCTCCGAGCAGTACTTC.